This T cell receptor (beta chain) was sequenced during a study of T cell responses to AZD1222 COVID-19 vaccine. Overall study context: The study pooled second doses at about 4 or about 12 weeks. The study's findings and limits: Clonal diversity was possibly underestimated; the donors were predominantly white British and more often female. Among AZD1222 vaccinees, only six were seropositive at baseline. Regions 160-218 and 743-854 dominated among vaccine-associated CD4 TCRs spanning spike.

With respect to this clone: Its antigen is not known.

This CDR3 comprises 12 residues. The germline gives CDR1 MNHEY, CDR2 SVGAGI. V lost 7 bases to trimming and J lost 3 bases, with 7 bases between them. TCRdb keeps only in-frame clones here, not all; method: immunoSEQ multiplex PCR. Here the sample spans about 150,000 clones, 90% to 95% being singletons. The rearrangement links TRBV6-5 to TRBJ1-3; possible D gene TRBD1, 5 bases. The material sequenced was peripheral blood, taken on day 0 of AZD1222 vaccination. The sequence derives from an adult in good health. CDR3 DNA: TGTGCCAGCATGGGGGGTGGAAACACCATATATTTT. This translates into CASMGGGNTIYF.